The clone carrying this TCR beta chain appeared a few times. Antigen: not known. The CDR3 totals 17 residues. Germline loops: CDR1 MDHEN, CDR2 SYDVKM. V shed 6 bases, J shed 6 bases, and the junction held 17 bases outside the gene matches. Researchers ran the PCR with 60 Vbeta and 13 Jbeta primers. The table came from immunoSEQ multiplex PCR; TCRdb's copy has only in-frame clones and leaves some out. The profile covers 150,000 to 190,000 clones, with approximately 72% appearing a single time and over 1.1% taken by the ten largest. This entry comes from a study of cytomegalovirus exposure and HLA in healthy donors. Study details: An analysis done earlier identified some 120 million unique TCR beta sequences from roughly 190 million T cells.

Study-level results: There were 164 TCR beta chains listed as cytomegalovirus-associated. Sequence variants that were highly shared formed a cluster that was likely a sequencing artifact. Specific recognition of CMV antigens was confirmed in vitro for a few chains (all CMV-associated).

The sequence was collected from a man aged 18-30 years in good health and CMV-seronegative. Source material: PBMCs. The V gene is TRBV28, the J gene TRBJ1-5; 7 bases are a match to TRBD1. For the CDR3, the DNA is TGTGCCAGCAGCCATCACTTTACAGGGGATCTGGGTCAGCCCCAGCATTTT. Protein: CASSHHFTGDLGQPQHF.